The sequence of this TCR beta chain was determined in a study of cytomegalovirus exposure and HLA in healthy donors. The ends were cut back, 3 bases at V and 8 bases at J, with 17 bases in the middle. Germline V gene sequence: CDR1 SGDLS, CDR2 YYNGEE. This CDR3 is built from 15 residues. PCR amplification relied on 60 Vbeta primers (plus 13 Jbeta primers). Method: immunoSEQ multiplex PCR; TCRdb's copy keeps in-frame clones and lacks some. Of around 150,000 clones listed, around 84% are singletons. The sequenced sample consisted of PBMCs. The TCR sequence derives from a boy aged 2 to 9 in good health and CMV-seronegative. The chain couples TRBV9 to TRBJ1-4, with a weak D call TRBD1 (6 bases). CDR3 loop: CASSEQTGEQEKLFF. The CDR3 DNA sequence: TGTGCCAGCAGCGAACAGACAGGCGAGCAAGAAAAACTGTTTTTT.